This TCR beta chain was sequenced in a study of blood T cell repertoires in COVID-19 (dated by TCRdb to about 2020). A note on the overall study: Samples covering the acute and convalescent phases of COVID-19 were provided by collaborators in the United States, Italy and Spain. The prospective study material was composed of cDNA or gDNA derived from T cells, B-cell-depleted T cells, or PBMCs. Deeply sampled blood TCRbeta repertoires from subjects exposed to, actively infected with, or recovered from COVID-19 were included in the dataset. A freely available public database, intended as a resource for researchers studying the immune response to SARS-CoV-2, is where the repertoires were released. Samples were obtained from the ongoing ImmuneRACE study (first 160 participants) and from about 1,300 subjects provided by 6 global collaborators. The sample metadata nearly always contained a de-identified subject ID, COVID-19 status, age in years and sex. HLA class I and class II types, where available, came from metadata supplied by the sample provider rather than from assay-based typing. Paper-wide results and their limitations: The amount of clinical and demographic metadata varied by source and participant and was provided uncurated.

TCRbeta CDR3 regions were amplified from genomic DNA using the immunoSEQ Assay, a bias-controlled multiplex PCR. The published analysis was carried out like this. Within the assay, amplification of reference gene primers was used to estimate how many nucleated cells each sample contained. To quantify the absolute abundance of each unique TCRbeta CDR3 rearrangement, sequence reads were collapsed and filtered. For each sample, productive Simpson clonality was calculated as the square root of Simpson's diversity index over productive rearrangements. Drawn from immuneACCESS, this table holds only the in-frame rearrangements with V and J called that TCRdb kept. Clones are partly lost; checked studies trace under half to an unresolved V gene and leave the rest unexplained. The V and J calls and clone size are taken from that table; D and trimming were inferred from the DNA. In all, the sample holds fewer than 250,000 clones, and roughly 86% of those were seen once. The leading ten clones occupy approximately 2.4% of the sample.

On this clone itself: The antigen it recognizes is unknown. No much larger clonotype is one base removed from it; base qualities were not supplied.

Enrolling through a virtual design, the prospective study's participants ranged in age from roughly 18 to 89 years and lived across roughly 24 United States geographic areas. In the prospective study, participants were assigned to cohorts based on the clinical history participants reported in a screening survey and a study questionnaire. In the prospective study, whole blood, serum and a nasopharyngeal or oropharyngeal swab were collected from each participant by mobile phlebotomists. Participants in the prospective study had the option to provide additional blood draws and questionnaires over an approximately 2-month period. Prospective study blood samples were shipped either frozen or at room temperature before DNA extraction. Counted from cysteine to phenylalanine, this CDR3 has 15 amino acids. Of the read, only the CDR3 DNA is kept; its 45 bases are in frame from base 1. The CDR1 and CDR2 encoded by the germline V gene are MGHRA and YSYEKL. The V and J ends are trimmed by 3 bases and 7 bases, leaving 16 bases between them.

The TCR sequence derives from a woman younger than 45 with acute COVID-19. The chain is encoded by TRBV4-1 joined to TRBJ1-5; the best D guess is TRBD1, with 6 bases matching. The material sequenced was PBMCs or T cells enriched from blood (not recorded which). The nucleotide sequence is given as TGCGCCAGCAGCCACAATCCAGGGGCCCACCAGCCCCAGCATTTT. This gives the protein CASSHNPGAHQPQHF.